The 5 T cell receptor beta chains in this list originate from one sample, sequenced in a study of T cell responses to AZD1222 COVID-19 vaccine. Profiled with immunoSEQ multiplex PCR; TCRdb holds only in-frame clones, not every one. The sample consists of some 110,000 clones, 75% to 90% of them appearing once. The input for sequencing was peripheral blood, taken 28 days after the second AZD1222 dose. These receptors were taken from an adult who received the AZD1222 COVID-19 vaccine.

V gene TRBV6-1 combines with J gene TRBJ2-7; D perhaps matches TRBD1 (6 bases). Germline V gene data show CDR1 as MNHNS and CDR2 as SASEGT. The V end lost 3 bases, the J end lost 2 bases, and 20 bases lay between the germline ends. The CDR3 is 17 residues long. The CDR3 bases are TGTGCCAGCAGTGACTATAACAGGGTCAAGAACGCCTACGAGCAGTACTTC. Encoded protein: CASSDYNRVKNAYEQYF.

The V gene is TRBV6-5, the J gene TRBJ2-1, with TRBD1 identical over 8 bases. The CDR3 spans 16 residues. Germline V gene sequence: CDR1 MNHEY, CDR2 SVGAGI. The V gene end was trimmed by 4 bases and the J gene end by 3 bases; junction bases not matched to a gene: 8. CDR3 sequence (DNA): TGTGCCAGCAGTTTCAGGGGGCAACAGGGCTACAATGAGCAGTTCTTC. This sequence encodes CASSFRGQQGYNEQFF.

This chain joins TRBV28 and TRBJ1-6; possible D gene TRBD1, 5 bases. Germline V gene sequence: CDR1 MDHEN, CDR2 SYDVKM. The CDR3 sequence is 16 residues long. Deletions cut 2 bases from V and 2 bases from J, with 10 bases between. CDR3 sequence reads: CASSLTGAPYNSPLHF. CDR3 DNA: TGTGCCAGCAGTTTAACCGGGGCTCCCTATAATTCACCCCTCCACTTT.

The chain is built from TRBV5-1 and TRBJ2-3, with 8 bases identical to TRBD2. This CDR3 has 16 residues. In germline, CDR1 is SGHRS, CDR2 YFSETQ. Germline trimming cut 4 bases from V and 0 bases from J; bases unmatched to any gene: 7. The CDR3 region is CASSRGGGRSTDTQYF. CDR3 coding DNA: TGCGCCAGCAGCCGGGGGGGCGGGCGTAGCACAGATACGCAGTATTTT.

V usage is TRBV11-3 and J usage is TRBJ1-1, with D unclear. Deletions cut 1 base from V and 7 bases from J, with 4 bases between. CDR1 SGHNT and CDR2 YENEEA come from the germline V gene. CDR3 size: 11 residues. The CDR3 sequence: CASSLGGEAFF. The CDR3 region has the DNA TGTGCCAGCAGCTTAGGGGGTGAAGCTTTCTTT.